The 30 T cell receptor beta chains below were found in one sample sequenced in a study of glioma-infiltrating T cells after dendritic cell vaccination. The data were produced by immunoSEQ multiplex PCR, yet TCRdb's version contains in-frame clones alone and is incomplete. The table has about 73,000 clones, around 79% seen once; the top ten hold roughly 2%. The specimen comprised blood, sampled before dendritic cell vaccination. All receptors come from a human donor with glioblastoma.

The V gene is TRBV21-1, the J gene TRBJ2-7; TRBD1, the table's D call, was not compared with the DNA. TRBV21-1 corresponds to a pseudogene. CDR3 length equals 14 residues. In nucleotides, the CDR3 is TGTGCCAGCAGCAAGAGACAGGGAACCTACGAGCAGTACGTC. Its protein product is CASSKRQGTYEQYV.

This clone was seen once. This chain uses TRBV21-1 with TRBJ2-1; whether TRBD1, the table's D call, matches the DNA was not checked. TRBV21-1 is a known pseudogene. This CDR3 comprises 15 residues. In DNA, the CDR3 is TGTGCCAGCAGCAAGTCCGGGACAGGGTACGATGAGCAGTTCTTC. The encoded protein is CASSKSGTGYDEQFF.

The J gene is TRBJ1-1, the V gene TRBV29-1, with a possible D match to TRBD1 (5 bases). Looked up from germline, CDR1 is SQVTM and CDR2 is ANQGSEA. This CDR3 has 12 amino acids. With 7 bases removed from V and 5 bases from J, the gap between germline ends came to 14 bases. CDR3 sequence reads: CSAPGYRTEAFF. DNA of the CDR3: TGCAGCGCTCCCGGCTACAGGACTGAAGCTTTCTTT.

This clone was counted once. V and J are TRBV13 and TRBJ1-6; possible D gene TRBD1, 6 bases. Germline V gene lookup returns CDR1 PRHDT and CDR2 FYEKMQ (reference sequence). This CDR3 comprises 20 residues. Trimming shortened V by 5 bases and J by 7 bases, and 30 bases separated the two germline ends. The CDR3 nucleotides are TGTGCCAGCAGCCCTCCGGCCTCTCCGGGGGGCTCCCTTTCAAATTCACCCCTCCACTTT. Protein sequence: CASSPPASPGGSLSNSPLHF.

The rearrangement joins TRBV7-8 to TRBJ1-5; unclear D gene. The length of the CDR3 is 15 residues. Trimming stripped 3 bases from V and 2 bases from J, with 11 bases between. Per germline, CDR1 SGHVS and CDR2 FQNEAQ. Here the CDR3 reads CASSFGSGGNQPQHF. The CDR3 coding sequence is TGTGCCAGCAGCTTTGGAAGCGGGGGCAATCAGCCCCAGCATTTT.

The V and J genes are TRBV7-2 and TRBJ2-1; a possible D gene is TRBD1 (7 bases). The CDR3 runs to 14 residues. Trimming took off 1 base at V and 9 bases at J, with 13 bases between the two ends. Germline CDR1 is SGHTA and CDR2 is FQGNSA. This CDR3 is CASSLVIQGGEQFF. The DNA of the CDR3 is TGTGCCAGCAGCTTAGTGATTCAGGGGGGTGAGCAGTTCTTC.

This chain joins TRBV12-5 and TRBJ2-3, with D possibly TRBD2 on 6 matching bases. V was trimmed by 3 bases and J by 5 bases, leaving 12 bases between them. This CDR3 has 14 amino acids. Germline V gene sequence: CDR1 LGHNT, CDR2 FRNRAP. The CDR3 loop reads CASGLGAGRDTQYF. CDR3 DNA sequence: TGTGCTAGTGGTTTAGGGGCGGGGCGAGATACGCAGTATTTT.

The chain is built from TRBV6-1 and TRBJ1-5, with TRBD1 identical over 7 bases. The ends lost 11 bases at V and 7 bases at J; junction bases unmatched: 8. The CDR3 totals 12 residues. The germline gives CDR1 MNHNS, CDR2 SASEGT. The CDR3 region has the DNA TGTGCCGTCCTCAGGGGGAACCAGCCCCAGCATTTT. As protein: CAVLRGNQPQHF.

The chain couples TRBV5-1 to TRBJ2-5; 8 bases map to TRBD1. The J call may be in error: the DNA end matches TRBJ2-7 better. The length of the CDR3 is 14 residues. Looked up from germline, CDR1 is SGHRS and CDR2 is YFSETQ. CDR3 DNA: TGCGCCAGCAGCTTGGACAGGGGGACCTACGAGCAGTACTTC. Translation gives CASSLDRGTYEQYF.

The chain is built from TRBV7-6 and TRBJ2-2, with D possibly being TRBD1 (5 bases). Germline V gives CDR1 SGHVS, CDR2 FNYEAQ. The CDR3 contains 16 residues. The ends were cut back, 1 base at V and 3 bases at J, with 12 bases in the middle. For the CDR3, the DNA is TGTGCCAGCAGCTTAGTGCAGGGCCTAGACACCGGGGAGCTGTTTTTT. Translating gives CASSLVQGLDTGELFF.

This clone was detected a few times. This sequence joins TRBV5-1 and TRBJ2-3, with TRBD1 matching 8 bases. The trim removed 1 base at V and 0 bases at J, leaving 1 base unmatched. Germline V lookup: CDR1 SGHRS, CDR2 YFSETQ. This CDR3 region has 15 residues. This CDR3 reads CASSLRTGSTDTQYF. In DNA, the CDR3 is TGCGCCAGCAGCTTGCGGACAGGGAGCACAGATACGCAGTATTTT.

The rearrangement links TRBV19 to TRBJ1-3, with D possibly matching TRBD1 (5 bases). This CDR3 contains 15 residues. V was trimmed by 7 bases and J by 2 bases, leaving 15 bases between them. Per the germline V gene, CDR1 is LNHDA and CDR2 is SQIVND (reference sequence). This CDR3 is CASTPPGFPGNTIYF. CDR3 sequence (DNA): TGTGCCAGTACCCCTCCAGGGTTTCCTGGAAACACCATATATTTT.

V gene TRBV27 combines with J gene TRBJ2-5, with a possible D match to TRBD2 (5 bases). The CDR3 loop spans 14 amino acids. V was shortened by 4 bases and J by 2 bases, with 11 bases between the two germline ends. Germline CDR1 MNHEY, CDR2 SMNVEV (reference sequence). DNA of the CDR3: TGTGCCAGCAGTTCCCTCCAGCGGCAAGAGACCCAGTACTTC. It codes for CASSSLQRQETQYF.

This clone was recorded once. The chain carries TRBV19 and TRBJ2-6; 11 nucleotides align to TRBD1. The CDR3 covers 17 residues. CDR1 is LNHDA and CDR2 is SQIVND in the germline V gene (reference sequence). Losses at the gene ends were 4 bases for V and 3 bases for J; bases not matched to a gene: 5. The chain's CDR3 is CASSTGQGEGGANVLTF. CDR3 sequence (DNA): TGTGCCAGTAGTACGGGACAGGGGGAGGGTGGGGCCAACGTCCTGACTTTC.

V gene TRBV5-1 combines with J gene TRBJ2-5; TRBD1 might be the D (6 bases). Germline loops: CDR1 SGHRS, CDR2 YFSETQ. The CDR3 spans 16 residues. The V and J ends lost 0 bases and 5 bases respectively, with 17 bases between them. CDR3 region: CASSLDPAGVGETQYF. The CDR3 region has the DNA TGCGCCAGCAGCTTGGATCCGGCAGGGGTTGGTGAGACCCAGTACTTC. Variable domain in full (rest from reference TRBV5-1 and TRBJ2-5): KAGVTQTPRYLIKTRGQQVTLSCSPISGHRSVSWYQQTPGQGLQFLFEYFSETQRNKGNFPGRFSGRQFSNSRSEMNVSTLELGDSALYLCASSLDPAGVGETQYFGPGTRLLVL.

This clone has only one observation. This chain links TRBV7-8 with TRBJ2-5, with no clear D. Germline V gene data show CDR1 as SGHVS and CDR2 as FQNEAQ. The length of the CDR3 is 12 residues. V lost 5 bases and J lost 0, with 4 bases in between. DNA for the CDR3: TGTGCCAGCAGCAACAACCAAGAGACCCAGTACTTC. Translation gives CASSNNQETQYF. Full variable domain (remainder filled in from reference TRBV7-8 and TRBJ2-5): GAGVSQSPRYKVAKRGQDVALRCDPISGHVSLFWYQQALGQGPEFLTYFQNEAQLDKSGLPSDRFFAERPEGSVSTLKIQRTQQEDSAVYLCASSNNQETQYFGPGTRLLVL.

This clone has ten or more counts. This chain connects TRBV6-5 to TRBJ1-2; possibly TRBD1 for D (5 bases). Germline assignment: CDR1 MNHEY and CDR2 SVGAGI. The germline V and J ends were trimmed by 2 bases and 11 bases, with 15 bases remaining between them. The CDR3 has 13 residues. The CDR3: CASSYRGNNFYTF. The CDR3 DNA is TGTGCCAGCAGTTACAGGGGAAATAACTTTTACACCTTC.

The chain has TRBV5-1 and TRBJ2-1; 12 bases agree with TRBD2. V trimming: 1 base; J trimming: 10 bases; junction bases outside the gene matches: 6. The CDR3 has 15 amino acids. Germline V lookup: CDR1 SGHRS, CDR2 YFSETQ. The CDR3 bases are TGCGCCAGCAGCTTGTCTAGCGGGAGGGCCGGGGAGCAGTTCTTC. This encodes CASSLSSGRAGEQFF.

The chain is built from TRBV11-3 and TRBJ2-3, with 7 bases matching TRBD2. Germline V gives CDR1 SGHNT, CDR2 YENEEA. The CDR3 has 14 residues. The V and J ends lost 4 bases and 7 bases, in that order; junction bases with no gene match: 8. CDR3 bases: TGTGCCAGCAGCTCAATGGGAGGGGCGAATACGCAGTATTTT. Protein product: CASSSMGGANTQYF.

The chain employs TRBV9 and TRBJ2-1, with 8 bases identical to TRBD2. With V trimmed by 0 bases and J by 6 bases, 2 bases remained unmatched. Germline V gene lookup returns CDR1 SGDLS and CDR2 YYNGEE. The CDR3 length is 14 residues. The chain's CDR3 is CASSVAGGANEQFF. CDR3 in DNA: TGTGCCAGCAGCGTAGCGGGAGGGGCCAATGAGCAGTTCTTC.

This chain links TRBV4-1 with TRBJ2-2, with 8 bases matching TRBD1. Germline V CDR1 and CDR2: MGHRA, YSYEKL. The CDR3 sequence is 15 residues long. Unmatched junction bases numbered 4, after V lost 4 bases and J lost 3 bases. The chain's CDR3 is CASSRRGHDTGELFF. For the CDR3, the DNA is TGCGCCAGCAGCCGCAGGGGGCATGACACCGGGGAGCTGTTTTTT.

V is TRBV2 and J is TRBJ2-7; 7 bases are shared with TRBD1. The germline V gene has CDR1 SNHLY and CDR2 FYNNEI. This CDR3 comprises 15 residues. Unmatched junction bases numbered 6, after V lost 4 bases and J lost 0 bases. This CDR3 reads CASSVNRGLSYEQYF. The CDR3 coding sequence is TGTGCCAGCAGTGTAAACAGGGGCCTCTCCTACGAGCAGTACTTC.

This chain uses TRBV27 with TRBJ2-7; 10 bases are shared with TRBD1. Looked up from germline, CDR1 is MNHEY and CDR2 is SMNVEV (reference sequence). With V trimmed by 4 bases and J by 3 bases, 6 bases remained unmatched. The CDR3 covers 15 residues. DNA of the CDR3: TGTGCCAGCAGTTCGCCGGGACAGGGGCTCTACGAGCAGTACGTC. Translating gives CASSSPGQGLYEQYV.

This rearrangement joins TRBV25-1 to TRBJ2-1, with unresolved D. The CDR3 is 12 residues long. Trimming pared 3 bases from V and 4 bases from J, leaving 4 bases between. Germline lookup yields CDR1 MGHDK and CDR2 SYGVNS. CDR3 in DNA: TGTGCCAGCAGTGAGAGTTACAATGAGCAGTTCTTC. The encoded protein is CASSESYNEQFF.

The V gene is TRBV27, the J gene TRBJ1-1; no clear D gene. Trimming took off 3 bases at V and 5 bases at J, with 7 bases between the two ends. The V gene's germline CDR1 is MNHEY and CDR2 SMNVEV (reference sequence). The CDR3 sequence is 12 residues long. This CDR3 reads CASSLRGTEAFF. For the CDR3, the DNA is TGTGCCAGCAGTTTGAGAGGTACTGAAGCTTTCTTT.

The CDR3 DNA follows: TGTGCCAGTAGGCACCTGGACTTTTCAAGGGATGGCTACACCTTC. Protein: CASRHLDFSRDGYTF. The V call is TRBV19, the J call TRBJ1-2; D remains ambiguous. The CDR3 totals 15 residues. Germline V gene sequence: CDR1 LNHDA, CDR2 SQIVND (reference sequence). The V end was cut by 6 bases, the J end by 6 bases, with 20 bases between.

The chain carries TRBV6-4 and TRBJ2-6, with D perhaps matching TRBD1 (5 bases). Trimming removed 6 bases at V and 6 bases at J, with 12 bases between. The CDR3 runs to 14 residues. Germline-derived CDR1 and CDR2 are MRHNA and SNTAGT. The CDR3 DNA follows: TGTGCCAGCAGCCCAATAGGGGAGGCCAACGTCCTGACTTTC. The encoded protein is CASSPIGEANVLTF.

DNA for the CDR3: TGTGCCAGCTCACCCCGACAGGAGTACTACGAGCAGTACGTC. Translation gives CASSPRQEYYEQYV. The rearrangement links TRBV18 to TRBJ2-7; perhaps TRBD1 as D (6 bases). The germline CDR1 and CDR2 sequences are KGHSH and LQKENI. This CDR3 comprises 14 residues. V lost 3 bases to trimming and J lost 3 bases, with 12 bases between them.

V gene TRBV7-8 combines with J gene TRBJ2-1; TRBD2 aligns across 9 bases. Germline assignment: CDR1 SGHVS and CDR2 FQNEAQ. The CDR3 sequence is 16 residues long. V dropped 6 bases and J dropped 5; count of bases not matched to a gene: 11. For the CDR3, the DNA is TGTGCCAGCAGGACTAGCGGAAACCTACCCCACAATGAGCAGTTCTTC. Protein sequence: CASRTSGNLPHNEQFF.

About this clone itself: Germline and junction disagree at one end, which may indicate a read error. This rearrangement joins TRBV6-5 to TRBJ1-5, with a weak D call TRBD1 (6 bases). The CDR3 spans 12 residues. Germline V lookup: CDR1 MNHEY, CDR2 SVGAGI. The CDR3 sequence is CRPTGRDQPQHF. The CDR3 region has the DNA TGCCGCCCGACAGGAAGGGATCAGCCCCAGCATTTT.